The T cell receptor (beta chain) under discussion was sequenced for a study of monozygotic twins with cystic fibrosis. Study-wide context: Library input was around 2.8 micrograms of fragmented DNA, with 15 PCR cycles.

The table came from immunoSEQ multiplex PCR; TCRdb's copy has only in-frame clones and leaves some out. The repertoire has around 23,000 clones, less than 95% of them found once; the top ten carry approximately 0.3%. Study-wide results and limits: In this small cohort, shared CDR3 numbers showed no association with age, concordance or disease severity. Monozygotic CF twins shared more identical nucleotide clonotypes than unrelated patients. Low clonality (median around 0.0094) suggested a mostly naive repertoire.

This clone occurred once. Its cognate antigen is unknown. From germline, CDR1 is SGDLS and CDR2 YYNGEE. There are 15 residues in the CDR3. With 3 bases clipped from V and 8 bases from J, the junction kept 9 bases outside the gene matches. The sequence was collected from a girl aged 2 to 10 with cystic fibrosis. This rearrangement joins TRBV9 to TRBJ1-4; 8 bases fit TRBD1. Sequencing was done on a sample of blood. This CDR3 is CASSAEGQVGEKLFF. As DNA, the CDR3 is TGTGCCAGCAGCGCCGAGGGACAGGTAGGCGAAAAACTGTTTTTT.